What follows are 5 T cell receptor beta chains derived from one specimen sequenced in a study of T cell changes during pregnancy in multiple sclerosis. Data came from immunoSEQ multiplex PCR; TCRdb stores just in-frame clones and leaves some out. The profile covers tens of thousands of clones, with more than 85% appearing a single time and roughly 2% taken by the ten largest. The specimen comprised CD4+ T cells from peripheral blood mononuclear cells, sampled after pregnancy. These receptors were obtained from a female donor in good health, enrolled as a control in a pregnancy study.

This clone was seen only once. This chain connects TRBV28 to TRBJ1-6, with D perhaps matching TRBD1 (6 bases). V was shortened by 1 base and J by 3 bases, with 10 bases between the two germline ends. CDR1 is MDHEN and CDR2 is SYDVKM in the germline V gene. The CDR3 runs 16 residues. The CDR3 here is CASSLSGGGYNSPLHF. In nucleotides, the CDR3 is TGTGCCAGCAGTTTATCGGGGGGCGGCTATAATTCACCCCTCCACTTT.

The J gene is TRBJ1-4, the V gene TRBV6-5; D call uncertain. The CDR3 has 15 residues. V lost 2 bases to trimming and J lost 0 bases, with 7 bases between them. CDR1 MNHEY and CDR2 SVGAGI come from the germline V gene. The CDR3 spells CASSYADATNEKLFF. The CDR3 nucleotides are TGTGCCAGCAGTTACGCAGATGCAACTAATGAAAAACTGTTTTTT.

The rearrangement links TRBV4-3 to TRBJ1-1; D unresolved. The germline V gene has CDR1 LGHNA and CDR2 YSLEER. CDR3 size: 14 residues. The ends were cut back, 1 base at V and 4 bases at J, with 10 bases in the middle. The CDR3 loop is CASSQVGRGTEAFF. DNA of the CDR3: TGCGCCAGCAGCCAAGTAGGCCGAGGCACTGAAGCTTTCTTT.

The genes are TRBV19 and TRBJ1-1; D not certain. The CDR3 runs to 12 residues. Between the trimmed V and J ends, which lost 9 bases and 1 base, there was a span of 9 bases. The germline V gene has CDR1 LNHDA and CDR2 SQIVND (reference sequence). The CDR3 DNA reads TGTGCCAGCGCGCGTTCGAACACTGAAGCTTTCTTT. This sequence encodes CASARSNTEAFF.

The chain joins TRBV29-1 to TRBJ2-3; TRBD1 might be the D (6 bases). This CDR3 region has 14 residues. Trimming shortened V by 7 bases and J by 1 base, and 15 bases separated the two germline ends. Germline values: CDR1 SQVTM, CDR2 ANQGSEA. The CDR3 protein is CSASPAGGTDTQYF. The CDR3 nucleotides read TGCAGCGCCTCTCCGGCAGGGGGCACAGATACGCAGTATTTT.